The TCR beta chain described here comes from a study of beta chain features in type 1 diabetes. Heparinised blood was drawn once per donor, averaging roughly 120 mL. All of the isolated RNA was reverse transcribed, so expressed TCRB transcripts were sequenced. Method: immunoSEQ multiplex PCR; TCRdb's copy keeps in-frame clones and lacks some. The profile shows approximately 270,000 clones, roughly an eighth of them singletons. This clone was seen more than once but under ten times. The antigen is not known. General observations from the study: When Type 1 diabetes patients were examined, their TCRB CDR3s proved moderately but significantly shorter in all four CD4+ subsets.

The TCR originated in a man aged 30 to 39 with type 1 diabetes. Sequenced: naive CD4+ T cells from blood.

CDR3 sequence reads: CASSYPGREQFF. The CDR3 DNA reads TGTGCCAGCAGTTACCCAGGGAGGGAGCAGTTCTTC. This chain links TRBV7-9 with TRBJ2-1; D is perhaps TRBD2 (6 bases). With 6 bases removed from V and 10 bases from J, the gap between germline ends came to 13 bases. In germline, CDR1 is SEHNR, CDR2 FQNEAQ (reference sequence). This CDR3 spans 12 amino acids.